This T cell receptor (beta chain) was found in a study of T cells expressing NK-cell markers. At the level of the study: Sorted CD3+CD56+NKG2C+, CD3+CD56+NKG2C- and CD3+CD56-NKG2C+ T cells provided the TCR beta repertoires.

The length of the CDR3 is 13 residues. CDR1 and CDR2 from the germline V gene are SGHNT and YENEEA. TCRdb reprocessed the 5' RACE reads and keeps a single row for each CDR3 protein, giving no DNA. Its clone listing holds under 600,000 distinct CDR3 sequences. This clonotype was obtained from a woman between 45 and 65 years old in good health. The V and J genes are TRBV11-3 and TRBJ2-2; TCRdb's assignment of TRBD2 cannot be checked, as there is no DNA. What was sequenced was blood T cells: a sorted CD56 or NKG2C T cell subset, CD4+ or CD8+ T cells, or bulk PBMC T cells (not recorded which). The CDR3: CASREFGTGELFF.